The clone carrying this TCR beta chain was counted between two and nine times. RNA, once extracted, was reverse transcribed into cDNA for use as the sequencing template. Data came from immunoSEQ multiplex PCR; TCRdb stores just in-frame clones and leaves some out. Of roughly 200,000 clones listed, 56% are singletons. This specimen belongs to a study of CD8+ T cells in alopecia areata. The CDR3 totals 16 residues. Germline V gene data show CDR1 as SGHDT and CDR2 as YYEEEE. V was pared by 4 bases and J by 3 bases, with 9 bases of the junction left unmatched. The J gene is TRBJ2-5, the V gene TRBV5-6, with 10 positions matching TRBD2. The TCR originated in a human donor in good health. Sequenced input: CD8+ T cells sorted from blood. Here the CDR3 DNA reads TGTGCCAGCAGCGGAACCGGGACTAGCGCTGAAGAGACCCAGTACTTC. Residues: CASSGTGTSAEETQYF.